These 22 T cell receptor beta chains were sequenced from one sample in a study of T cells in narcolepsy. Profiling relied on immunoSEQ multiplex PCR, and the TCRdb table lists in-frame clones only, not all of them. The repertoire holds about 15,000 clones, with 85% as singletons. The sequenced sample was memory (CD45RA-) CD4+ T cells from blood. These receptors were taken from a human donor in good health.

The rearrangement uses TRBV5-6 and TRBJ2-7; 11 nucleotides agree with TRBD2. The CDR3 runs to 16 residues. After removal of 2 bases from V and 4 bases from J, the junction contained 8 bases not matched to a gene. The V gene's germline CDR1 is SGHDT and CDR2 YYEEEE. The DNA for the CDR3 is TGTGCCAGCAGCTTAGGGCTAGCGGGAGGAGATTACGAGCAGTACTTC. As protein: CASSLGLAGGDYEQYF. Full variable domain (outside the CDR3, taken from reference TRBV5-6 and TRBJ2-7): DAGVTQSPTHLIKTRGQQVTLRCSPKSGHDTVSWYQQALGQGPQFIFQYYEEEERQRGNFPDRFSGHQFPNYSSELNVNALLLGDSALYLCASSLGLAGGDYEQYFGPGTRLTVT.

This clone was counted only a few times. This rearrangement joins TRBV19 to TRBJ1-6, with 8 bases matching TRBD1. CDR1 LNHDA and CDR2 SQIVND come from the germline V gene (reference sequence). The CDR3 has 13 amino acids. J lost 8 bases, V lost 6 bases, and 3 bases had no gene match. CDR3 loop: CASRDRADSPLHF. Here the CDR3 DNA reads TGTGCCAGTAGGGACAGGGCGGATTCACCCCTCCACTTT.

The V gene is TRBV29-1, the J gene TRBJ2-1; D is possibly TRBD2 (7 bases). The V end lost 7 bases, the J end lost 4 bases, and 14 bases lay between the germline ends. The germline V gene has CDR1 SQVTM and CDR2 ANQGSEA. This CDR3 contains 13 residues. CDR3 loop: CSAGLGGYNEQFF. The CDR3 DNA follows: TGCAGCGCTGGACTAGGGGGATACAATGAGCAGTTCTTC.

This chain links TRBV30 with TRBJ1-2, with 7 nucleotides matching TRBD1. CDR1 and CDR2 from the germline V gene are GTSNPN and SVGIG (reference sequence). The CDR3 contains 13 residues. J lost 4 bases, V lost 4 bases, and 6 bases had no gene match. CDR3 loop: CAWKAGTVYGYTF. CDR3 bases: TGTGCCTGGAAAGCGGGGACAGTCTATGGCTACACCTTC.

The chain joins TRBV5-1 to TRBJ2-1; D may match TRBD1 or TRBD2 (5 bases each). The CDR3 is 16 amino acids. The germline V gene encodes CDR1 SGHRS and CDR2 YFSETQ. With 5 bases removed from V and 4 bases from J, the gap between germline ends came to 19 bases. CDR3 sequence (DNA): TGCGCCAGCAGACGCGCCGGGACGGGGCGATACAATGAGCAGTTCTTC. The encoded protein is CASRRAGTGRYNEQFF.

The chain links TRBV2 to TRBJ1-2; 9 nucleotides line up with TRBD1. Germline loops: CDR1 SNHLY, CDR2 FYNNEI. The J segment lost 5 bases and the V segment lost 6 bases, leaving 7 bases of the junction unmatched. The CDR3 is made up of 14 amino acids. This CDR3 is CASSWTGVRYGYTF. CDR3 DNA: TGTGCCAGCAGCTGGACAGGGGTGAGATATGGCTACACCTTC.

The CDR3 DNA reads as TGTGCCAGCAGCTTGGGCCCCACAGATACGCAGTATTTT. It codes for CASSLGPTDTQYF. This chain links TRBV5-4 with TRBJ2-3; D remains ambiguous. Germline CDR1 is SGHNT and CDR2 is YYREEE (reference sequence). The CDR3 runs 13 residues. The ends were cut back, 0 bases at V and 2 bases at J, with 4 bases in the middle. The full variable domain, rest sourced from reference TRBV5-4 and TRBJ2-3, is ETGVTQSPTHLIKTRGQQVTLRCSSQSGHNTVSWYQQALGQGPQFIFQYYREEENGRGNFPPRFSGLQFPNYSSELNVNALELDDSALYLCASSLGPTDTQYFGPGTRLTVL.

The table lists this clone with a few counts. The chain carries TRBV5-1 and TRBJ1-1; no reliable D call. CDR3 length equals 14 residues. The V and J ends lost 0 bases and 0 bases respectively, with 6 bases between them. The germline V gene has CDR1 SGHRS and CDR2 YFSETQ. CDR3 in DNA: TGCGCCAGCAGCTTGGAACTGTTGAACACTGAAGCTTTCTTT. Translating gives CASSLELLNTEAFF.

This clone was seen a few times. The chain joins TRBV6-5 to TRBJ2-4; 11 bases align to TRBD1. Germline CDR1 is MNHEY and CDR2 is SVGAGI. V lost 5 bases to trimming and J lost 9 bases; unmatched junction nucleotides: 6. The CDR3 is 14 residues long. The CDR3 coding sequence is TGTGCCAGCAGTGCGCTGGGGACAGGGGGCATTCAGTACTTC. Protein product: CASSALGTGGIQYF.

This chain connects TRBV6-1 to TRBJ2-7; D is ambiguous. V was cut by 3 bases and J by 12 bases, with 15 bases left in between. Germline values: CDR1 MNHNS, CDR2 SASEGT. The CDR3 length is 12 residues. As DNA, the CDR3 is TGTGCCAGCAGTGATGGAAGCCTTCGGCCGTACTTC. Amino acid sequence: CASSDGSLRPYF.

DNA of the CDR3: TGTGCCAGCAGTGCGGGAGTAAAGCAGTTCTTC. Its translation: CASSAGVKQFF. The chain uses TRBV6-5 and TRBJ2-1, with TRBD2 matching 7 bases. Trimming took 5 bases from V and 11 from J; bases not matched to a gene: 3. The length of the CDR3 is 11 residues. Germline assignment: CDR1 MNHEY and CDR2 SVGAGI.

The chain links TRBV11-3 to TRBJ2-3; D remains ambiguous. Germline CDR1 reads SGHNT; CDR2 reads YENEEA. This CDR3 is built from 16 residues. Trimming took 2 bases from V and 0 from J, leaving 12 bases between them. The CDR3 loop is CASSLIGGTSTDTQYF. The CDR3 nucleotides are TGTGCCAGCAGCTTAATAGGCGGCACTAGCACAGATACGCAGTATTTT.

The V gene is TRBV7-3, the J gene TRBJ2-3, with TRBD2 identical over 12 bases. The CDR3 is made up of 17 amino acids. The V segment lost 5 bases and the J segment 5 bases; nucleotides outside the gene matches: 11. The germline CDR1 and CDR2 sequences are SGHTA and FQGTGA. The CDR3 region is CASSRWTSGVRGDTQYF. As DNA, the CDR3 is TGTGCCAGCAGCCGATGGACTAGCGGGGTCCGAGGAGATACGCAGTATTTT.

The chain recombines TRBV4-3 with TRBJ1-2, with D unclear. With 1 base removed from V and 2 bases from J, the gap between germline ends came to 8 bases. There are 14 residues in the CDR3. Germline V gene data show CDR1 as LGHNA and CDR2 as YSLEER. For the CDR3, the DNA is TGCGCCAGCAGCCAAGTCCCCCAAAACTATGGCTACACCTTC. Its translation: CASSQVPQNYGYTF.

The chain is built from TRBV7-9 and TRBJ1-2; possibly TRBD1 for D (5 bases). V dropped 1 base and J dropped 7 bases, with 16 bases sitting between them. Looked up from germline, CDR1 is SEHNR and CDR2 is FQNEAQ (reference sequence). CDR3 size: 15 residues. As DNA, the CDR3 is TGTGCCAGCAGCTTAGGGACCGGCGGGGCCCTTGGCTACACCTTC. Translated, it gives CASSLGTGGALGYTF.

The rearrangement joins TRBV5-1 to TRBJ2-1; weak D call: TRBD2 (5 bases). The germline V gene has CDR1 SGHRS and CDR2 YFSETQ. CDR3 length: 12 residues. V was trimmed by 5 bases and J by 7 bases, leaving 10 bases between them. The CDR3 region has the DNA TGCGCCAGCAGTCAGGACTTGAATGAGCAGTTCTTC. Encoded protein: CASSQDLNEQFF.

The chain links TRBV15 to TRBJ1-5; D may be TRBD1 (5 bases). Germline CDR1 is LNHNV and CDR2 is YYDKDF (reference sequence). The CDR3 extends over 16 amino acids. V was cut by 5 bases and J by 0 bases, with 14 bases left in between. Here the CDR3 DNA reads TGTGCCACCAGCCGTGCGGGACGGAATAGCAATCAGCCCCAGCATTTT. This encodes CATSRAGRNSNQPQHF.

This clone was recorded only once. As DNA, the CDR3 is TGTGCCAGCAGTGGACAGACAGGGGCCCTATACGAGCAGTACTTC. Protein: CASSGQTGALYEQYF. This chain joins TRBV6-1 and TRBJ2-7; 8 nucleotides agree with TRBD1. J gave up 4 bases and V 4 bases, and 9 bases lay outside the gene matches. Germline V CDR1 and CDR2: MNHNS, SASEGT. This CDR3 has 15 amino acids.

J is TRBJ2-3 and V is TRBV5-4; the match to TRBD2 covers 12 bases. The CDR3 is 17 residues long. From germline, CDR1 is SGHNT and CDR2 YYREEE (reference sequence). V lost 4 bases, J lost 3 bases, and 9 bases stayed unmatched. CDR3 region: CASSNRRLAGVTDTQYF. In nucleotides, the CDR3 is TGTGCCAGCAGCAACCGTCGACTAGCGGGAGTTACAGATACGCAGTATTTT.

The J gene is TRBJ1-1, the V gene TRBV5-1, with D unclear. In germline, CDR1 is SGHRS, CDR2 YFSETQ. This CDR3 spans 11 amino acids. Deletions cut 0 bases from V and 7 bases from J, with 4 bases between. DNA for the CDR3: TGCGCCAGCAGCTTGGGGGGTGAAGCTTTCTTT. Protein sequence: CASSLGGEAFF.

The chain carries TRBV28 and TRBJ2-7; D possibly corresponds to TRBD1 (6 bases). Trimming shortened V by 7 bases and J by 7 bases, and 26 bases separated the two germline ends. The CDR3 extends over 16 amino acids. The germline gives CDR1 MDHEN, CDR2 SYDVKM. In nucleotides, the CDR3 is TGTGCCAGCAACCCGACAGGCCGAGGTGTCCCCTGGGAGCAGTACTTC. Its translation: CASNPTGRGVPWEQYF.

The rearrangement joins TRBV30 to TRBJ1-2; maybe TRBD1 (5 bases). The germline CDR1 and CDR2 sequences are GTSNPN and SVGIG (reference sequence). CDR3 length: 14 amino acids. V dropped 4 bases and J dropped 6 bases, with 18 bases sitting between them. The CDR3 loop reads CAWNFEQARDGYTF. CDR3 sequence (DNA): TGTGCCTGGAATTTCGAACAGGCGCGTGATGGCTACACCTTC.